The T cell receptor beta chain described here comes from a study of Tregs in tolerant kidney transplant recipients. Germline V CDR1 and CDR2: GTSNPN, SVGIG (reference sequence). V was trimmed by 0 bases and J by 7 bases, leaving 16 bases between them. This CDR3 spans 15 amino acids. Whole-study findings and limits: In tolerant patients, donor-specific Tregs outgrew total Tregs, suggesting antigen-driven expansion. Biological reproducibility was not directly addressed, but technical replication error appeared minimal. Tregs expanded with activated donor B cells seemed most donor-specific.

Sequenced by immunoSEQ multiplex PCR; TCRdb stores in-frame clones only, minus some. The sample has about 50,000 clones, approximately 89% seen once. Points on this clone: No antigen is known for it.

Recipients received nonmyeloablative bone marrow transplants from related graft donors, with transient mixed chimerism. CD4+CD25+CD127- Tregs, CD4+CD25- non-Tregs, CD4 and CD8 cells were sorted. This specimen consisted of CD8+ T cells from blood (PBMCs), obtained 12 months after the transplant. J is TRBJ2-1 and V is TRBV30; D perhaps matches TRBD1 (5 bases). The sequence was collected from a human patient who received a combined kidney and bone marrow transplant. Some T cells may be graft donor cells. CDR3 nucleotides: TGTGCCTGGAGTGTATTGGCAGGGCTGGGGAATGAGCAGTTCTTC. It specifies CAWSVLAGLGNEQFF. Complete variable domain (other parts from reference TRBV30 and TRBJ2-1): SQTIHQWPATLVQPVGSPLSLECTVEGTSNPNLYWYRQAAGRGLQLLFYSVGIGQISSEVPQNLSASRPQDRQFILSSKKLLLSDSGFYLCAWSVLAGLGNEQFFGPGTRLTVL.